Shown below are 3 T cell receptor beta chains from a single sample sequenced in a study of shared clonotypes between healthy human individuals. Clones were read by immunoSEQ multiplex PCR, and TCRdb kept only the in-frame ones, dropping some. The top ten clones hold about 1.5% of a sample with about 1 million clones, around 76% of them seen once. Sample: memory CD4+ T cells sorted from blood. Noted subset: CD45RA-negative fraction. These receptors all come from a man aged 18 to 30 in good health.

The chain employs TRBV11-2 and TRBJ1-1; no clear D gene. Germline lookup yields CDR1 SGHAT and CDR2 FQNNGV. Trimming cost V 5 bases and J 7 bases, with 14 bases left between them. CDR3 length: 13 residues. Here the CDR3 DNA reads TGTGCCAGCAGCCTCGGGGTTCGGCGTGAAGCTTTCTTT. Protein product: CASSLGVRREAFF.

This chain uses TRBV10-3 with TRBJ1-2; 10 bases match TRBD1. Trimming removed 7 bases from V and 8 bases from J; junction bases left unmatched: 7. The CDR3 is made up of 13 amino acids. Germline V lookup: CDR1 ENHRY, CDR2 SYGVKD. CDR3 residues: CAINSDRGPGYTF. In nucleotides, the CDR3 is TGTGCCATCAACTCAGACAGGGGGCCCGGCTACACCTTC.

A remark on this clone: The sample contains more than one DNA sequence encoding this CDR3. V and J are TRBV7-8 and TRBJ1-5; D remains ambiguous. Germline V lookup: CDR1 SGHVS, CDR2 FQNEAQ. Trimming removed 3 bases at V and 4 bases at J, with 4 bases between. This CDR3 comprises 12 residues. CDR3: CASSLGNQPQHF. The CDR3 DNA reads as TGTGCCAGCAGCTTGGGGAATCAGCCCCAGCATTTT. The whole variable domain, filled in from reference TRBV7-8 and TRBJ1-5, reads GAGVSQSPRYKVAKRGQDVALRCDPISGHVSLFWYQQALGQGPEFLTYFQNEAQLDKSGLPSDRFFAERPEGSVSTLKIQRTQQEDSAVYLCASSLGNQPQHFGDGTRLSIL.